This T cell receptor beta chain derives from a study of long-term antiretroviral therapy in people with HIV. Survey-level immunoSEQ v3.0 assays were run. TCRdb's table, derived via immunoSEQ multiplex PCR, lists solely in-frame clones and lacks some. The sample comprises around 15,000 clones, around 83% of which are singletons, and 5.2% rests with the top ten. V lost 3 bases and J lost 4; bases outside the gene matches: 7. The V gene's germline CDR1 is LNHDA and CDR2 SQIVND (reference sequence). This CDR3 has 15 amino acids. Every sample had about 0.95-10 million cryopreserved PBMC in it before DNA extraction.

This specimen consisted of unsorted PBMCs, obtained 0.5 years after starting antiretroviral therapy. The chain employs TRBV19 and TRBJ2-7, with TRBD1 identical over 9 bases. This TCR derives from a woman in her forties with HIV. The CDR3 coding sequence is TGTGCCAGTAGTATCATTGTCGGACAGGGGTACGAGCAGTACTTC. Encoded protein: CASSIIVGQGYEQYF.